This T cell receptor beta chain came from a study of post-analysis software for immune sequencing data. Across the whole study: Courses of disease covered relapsing-remitting, secondary progressive and progressive-relapsing multiple sclerosis. The study's findings and limits: Compared against controls, patients with multiple sclerosis displayed significantly lower normalized Chao1 diversity. Under the F measure, samples that were prepared in one batch clustered strongly together.

A note on this clonotype: Its antigen is unidentified. Being one base from a much bigger clone, this may be a read error.

The authors incorporated unique molecular identifiers into the TCR beta cDNA libraries. Each batch of about 0.95 to 11 million T cells produced around 460,000 cDNA molecules. TCRdb re-called the PCR reads through MiXCR, storing one row per CDR3 protein. The sample gives some 190,000 distinct CDR3 sequences, roughly 28% of which show up once; more than 3% is in the top ten. The sample comprised blood. The TCR sequence derives from a girl aged 2-17 years with multiple sclerosis.

The CDR3 DNA follows: TGCAGTACTAGCGAGGGGGGCACCGGGATTTCCAACTATGGCTACACCTTC. As protein: CSTSEGGTGISNYGYTF. This rearrangement joins TRBV20-1 to TRBJ1-2; tentative D call: TRBD1 (6 bases). CDR3 length: 17 residues. Per the germline V gene, CDR1 is DFQATT and CDR2 is SNEGSKA (reference sequence).